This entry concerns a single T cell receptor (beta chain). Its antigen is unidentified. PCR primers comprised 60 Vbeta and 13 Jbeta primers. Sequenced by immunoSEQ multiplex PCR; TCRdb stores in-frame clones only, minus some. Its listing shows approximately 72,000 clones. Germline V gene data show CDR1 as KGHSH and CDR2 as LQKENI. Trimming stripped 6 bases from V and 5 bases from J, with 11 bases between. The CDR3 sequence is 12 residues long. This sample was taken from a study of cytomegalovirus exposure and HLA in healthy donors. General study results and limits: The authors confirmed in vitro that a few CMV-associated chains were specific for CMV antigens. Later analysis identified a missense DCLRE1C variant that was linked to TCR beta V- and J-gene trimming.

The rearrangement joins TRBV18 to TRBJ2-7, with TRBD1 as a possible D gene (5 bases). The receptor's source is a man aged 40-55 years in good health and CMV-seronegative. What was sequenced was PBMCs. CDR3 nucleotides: TGTGCCAGCTCTGACAGTCGGAACGAGCAGTACTTC. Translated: CASSDSRNEQYF.